The 32 T cell receptor beta chains in this list originate from one sample, sequenced in a study of T-cell memory formation after mild COVID-19. TCRdb processed the 5' RACE reads anew with MiXCR; each CDR3 protein has one entry. The profile shows 550,000 to 700,000 distinct CDR3 sequences, 15% to 20% of them singletons. What was sequenced was PBMCs or a T cell subset sorted from them (not recorded which). These receptor sequences come from an adult woman who had mild COVID-19 (a few samples of this study predate the infection). Cell type and time point are not known.

This clonotype was found many times. The CDR3 sequence: CASSWDGRYEQYF. The CDR3 coding sequence is TGCGCCAGCAGTTGGGACGGACGCTACGAGCAGTACTTC. The chain combines TRBV5-1 with TRBJ2-7; D possibly uses TRBD1 or TRBD2 (5 bases each). Germline V gives CDR1 SGHRS, CDR2 YFSETQ. This CDR3 is built from 13 residues. The V gene lost 5 bases and the J gene lost 3 bases, with 12 bases spanning the gap.

J is TRBJ2-6 and V is TRBV20-1, with D unresolved. The CDR3 sequence is 12 residues long. Looked up from germline, CDR1 is DFQATT and CDR2 is SNEGSKA (reference sequence). Trimming cost V 3 bases and J 5 bases, with 5 bases left between them. The CDR3 region is CSARERANVLTF. The CDR3 DNA follows: TGCAGTGCTAGGGAGAGGGCCAACGTCCTGACTTTC.

The J gene is TRBJ1-2, the V gene TRBV24-1, with a weak D call TRBD1 (5 bases). Germline values: CDR1 KGHDR, CDR2 SFDVKD. V was clipped by 4 bases and J by 0 bases, with 8 bases between them. This CDR3 is 14 amino acids long. CDR3 bases: TGTGCCACCAGTGAGGGACCAGCTAACTATGGCTACACCTTC. Translation: CATSEGPANYGYTF.

The J gene is TRBJ1-5, the V gene TRBV28; 7 nucleotides align to TRBD1. CDR1 is MDHEN and CDR2 is SYDVKM in the germline V gene. The CDR3 contains 17 residues. The V and J ends lost 5 bases and 0 bases, in that order; junction bases with no gene match: 10. CDR3 sequence reads: CASSPHRGSYSNQPQHF. For the CDR3, the DNA is TGTGCCAGCAGTCCCCACAGGGGATCGTATAGCAATCAGCCCCAGCATTTT.

V gene TRBV9 combines with J gene TRBJ2-1, with 7 bases lining up with TRBD1. With V trimmed by 2 bases and J by 0 bases, 14 bases remained unmatched. The germline V gene has CDR1 SGDLS and CDR2 YYNGEE. The CDR3 spans 19 residues. The CDR3 coding sequence is TGTGCCAGCAGCGTGGAGATCTTAGGGGGCATGAGCTCCTACAATGAGCAGTTCTTC. Translation gives CASSVEILGGMSSYNEQFF.

This chain uses TRBV15 with TRBJ1-3; 9 positions agree with TRBD1. The CDR3 is 15 amino acids. CDR1 is LNHNV, CDR2 YYDKDF, per germline (reference sequence). J was trimmed by 2 bases and V by 4 bases; bases with no gene match: 3. The CDR3 bases are TGTGCCACCAGCACCGGGACAGGGACTGGAAACACCATATATTTT. It is translated as CATSTGTGTGNTIYF. Complete variable domain (other parts from reference TRBV15 and TRBJ1-3): DAMVIQNPRYQVTQFGKPVTLSCSQTLNHNVMYWYQQKSSQAPKLLFHYYDKDFNNEADTPDNFQSRRPNTSFCFLDIRSPGLGDTAMYLCATSTGTGTGNTIYFGEGSWLTVV.

This clonotype turned up a few times. The chain has TRBV27 and TRBJ2-1, with D perhaps TRBD1 or TRBD2 (5 bases each). This CDR3 spans 15 amino acids. V dropped 8 bases and J dropped 7 bases, with 21 bases sitting between them. The germline V gene has CDR1 MNHEY and CDR2 SMNVEV (reference sequence). As DNA, the CDR3 is TGTGCCAGCCGAAATCTCGGGACGGATATTAATGAGCAGTTCTTC. It codes for CASRNLGTDINEQFF.

There are a few counts of this clonotype. The rearrangement uses TRBV19 and TRBJ2-7; D gene ambiguous. The V end was cut by 6 bases, the J end by 0 bases, with 9 bases between. The CDR3 contains 13 residues. The germline CDR1 and CDR2 sequences are LNHDA and SQIVND (reference sequence). CDR3 loop: CASSPGRSYEQYF. The CDR3 nucleotides read TGTGCCAGTAGCCCCGGCCGCTCCTACGAGCAGTACTTC.

The table lists this clonotype with a few counts. The chain carries TRBV6-5 and TRBJ1-5; no definite D call. V was trimmed by 2 bases and J by 0 bases, leaving 2 bases between them. CDR3 size: 13 residues. Germline V gene lookup returns CDR1 MNHEY and CDR2 SVGAGI. As DNA, the CDR3 is TGTGCCAGCAGTTACGATAGCAATCAGCCCCAGCATTTT. It specifies CASSYDSNQPQHF.

This clonotype was seen just once. The chain links TRBV7-9 to TRBJ2-5; maybe TRBD1 (6 bases). Germline V gene data show CDR1 as SEHNR and CDR2 as FQNEAQ (reference sequence). V was cut by 5 bases and J by 5 bases, with 18 bases left in between. The CDR3 covers 15 residues. The CDR3 DNA reads as TGTGCCAGCAGCGACCCCGGGACAATGGGGGAGACCCAGTACTTC. Translated, it gives CASSDPGTMGETQYF.

This clonotype has just a few counts. CDR3 in amino acids: CASSLTGGRAFNEQFF. In nucleotides, the CDR3 is TGTGCCAGCAGCTTAACGGGCGGGAGGGCCTTCAATGAGCAGTTCTTC. This chain joins TRBV7-3 and TRBJ2-1, with 9 nucleotides matching TRBD2. V was pared by 0 bases and J by 6 bases, with 6 bases of the junction left unmatched. Germline V gene data show CDR1 as SGHTA and CDR2 as FQGTGA. The CDR3 spans 16 residues.

The chain uses TRBV12-3 or TRBV12-4 and TRBJ2-1, with 7 bases identical to TRBD1. This CDR3 spans 14 amino acids. Trimming removed 7 bases from V and 2 bases from J; junction bases left unmatched: 5. Here the CDR3 DNA reads TGTGCCAGCACCCCGGGACAGCCCTACAATGAGCAGTTCTTC. Translating gives CASTPGQPYNEQFF.

This clonotype has only a few counts. The chain couples TRBV5-1 to TRBJ2-7, with D perhaps assigned TRBD1 or TRBD2 (5 bases each). The CDR3 covers 15 residues. CDR1 and CDR2 from the germline V gene are SGHRS and YFSETQ. The germline V and J ends were trimmed by 3 bases and 0 bases, with 13 bases remaining between them. CDR3 bases: TGCGCCAGCAGCTGGGGGACGGAGAGCTCCTACGAGCAGTACTTC. This translates into CASSWGTESSYEQYF. The whole variable domain, remainder taken from reference TRBV5-1 and TRBJ2-7, is KAGVTQTPRYLIKTRGQQVTLSCSPISGHRSVSWYQQTPGQGLQFLFEYFSETQRNKGNFPGRFSGRQFSNSRSEMNVSTLELGDSALYLCASSWGTESSYEQYFGPGTRLTVT.

This chain uses TRBV12-3 or TRBV12-4 with TRBJ2-1; no definite D call. Deletions cut 1 base from V and 7 bases from J, with 8 bases between. The CDR3 has 13 amino acids. The CDR3 DNA sequence: TGTGCCAGCAGTTTAGGAAGGCAGAATGAGCAGTTCTTC. This sequence encodes CASSLGRQNEQFF.

This clonotype was counted only a few times. The rearrangement links TRBV20-1 to TRBJ2-7; TRBD1 aligns across 9 bases. V lost 1 base and J lost 0; bases outside the gene matches: 4. The germline CDR1 and CDR2 sequences are DFQATT and SNEGSKA (reference sequence). This CDR3 has 15 residues. CDR3 in amino acids: CSARVGTGNSYEQYF. The CDR3 DNA follows: TGCAGTGCTAGAGTGGGGACAGGGAACTCCTACGAGCAGTACTTC.

This clonotype was picked up many times. V is TRBV29-1 and J is TRBJ1-1, with D unclear. This CDR3 region has 12 residues. Trimming removed 4 bases from V and 5 bases from J, with 11 bases in between. Germline V gene sequence: CDR1 SQVTM, CDR2 ANQGSEA. The CDR3 reads CSVARLRTEAFF. CDR3 sequence (DNA): TGCAGCGTTGCCAGGCTTAGGACTGAAGCTTTCTTT. Variable domain in full (rest from reference TRBV29-1 and TRBJ1-1): SAVISQKPSRDICQRGTSLTIQCQVDSQVTMMFWYRQQPGQSLTLIATANQGSEATYESGFVIDKFPISRPNLTFSTLTVSNMSPEDSSIYLCSVARLRTEAFFGQGTRLTVV.

The gene calls are TRBV11-2 and TRBJ1-5; D may be TRBD1 (5 bases). Trimming shortened V by 1 base and J by 6 bases, and 13 bases separated the two germline ends. The CDR3 runs to 15 residues. The germline CDR1 and CDR2 sequences are SGHAT and FQNNGV. CDR3 loop: CASSLVGQGSQPQHF. The CDR3 DNA sequence: TGTGCCAGCAGCTTAGTCGGGCAGGGAAGTCAGCCCCAGCATTTT. Combining the CDR3 with reference TRBV11-2 and TRBJ1-5 gives the whole variable domain EAGVAQSPRYKIIEKRQSVAFWCNPISGHATLYWYQQILGQGPKLLIQFQNNGVVDDSQLPKDRFSAERLKGVDSTLKIQPAKLEDSAVYLCASSLVGQGSQPQHFGDGTRLSIL.

The gene calls are TRBV29-1 and TRBJ2-3; D remains ambiguous. Germline V CDR1 and CDR2: SQVTM, ANQGSEA. There are 15 residues in the CDR3. Trimming shortened V by 0 bases and J by 3 bases, and 13 bases separated the two germline ends. The DNA for the CDR3 is TGCAGCGTTGAAGATCCCAGCATGGGGACAGATACGCAGTATTTT. Encoded protein: CSVEDPSMGTDTQYF.

In its sample, this clonotype was seen a few times. The CDR3 DNA follows: TGTGCTAGTGGTTTTAATCCCAGGAACACTGAAGCTTTCTTT. It yields the protein CASGFNPRNTEAFF. V usage is TRBV12-5 and J usage is TRBJ1-1, with unresolved D. This CDR3 contains 14 residues. Looked up from germline, CDR1 is LGHNT and CDR2 is FRNRAP. Trimming removed 3 bases from V and 1 base from J, with 9 bases in between.

This sequence joins TRBV9 and TRBJ1-1; no definite D call. The germline gives CDR1 SGDLS, CDR2 YYNGEE. The V end lost 4 bases, the J end lost 1 base, and 14 bases lay between the germline ends. The CDR3 length is 15 residues. As DNA, the CDR3 is TGTGCCAGCAGCCCAAGATCTAGTGGGAACACTGAAGCTTTCTTT. Encoded protein: CASSPRSSGNTEAFF.

This clonotype has only a few counts. The rearrangement joins TRBV12-5 to TRBJ1-4, with 9 bases fitting TRBD1. Looked up from germline, CDR1 is LGHNT and CDR2 is FRNRAP. With 3 bases clipped from V and 3 bases from J, the junction kept 20 bases outside the gene matches. CDR3 length: 21 amino acids. CDR3 DNA: TGTGCTAGTGGTTTCATACGATCACAGGGGGCTGCCTTGGCTGCTAATGAAAAACTGTTTTTT. Encoded protein: CASGFIRSQGAALAANEKLFF.

V gene TRBV2 combines with J gene TRBJ1-5, with no clear D. From germline, CDR1 is SNHLY and CDR2 FYNNEI. The CDR3 sequence is 14 residues long. The V end was cut by 6 bases, the J end by 6 bases, with 15 bases between. Written as DNA, the CDR3 is TGTGCCAGCAGCCTTTCCGATTGGGGTCAGCCCCAGCATTTT. Its protein is CASSLSDWGQPQHF.

This clonotype has just one count. Here the CDR3 reads CASSQLGGAEAFF. CDR3 DNA sequence: TGTGCCAGCAGCCAACTTGGTGGCGCTGAAGCTTTCTTT. This rearrangement joins TRBV3-1 to TRBJ1-1, with unresolved D. The length of the CDR3 is 13 residues. The germline CDR1 and CDR2 sequences are LGHDT and YNNKEL (reference sequence). The ends were cut back, 2 bases at V and 6 bases at J, with 10 bases in the middle.

This clonotype was seen only a few times. V is TRBV27 and J is TRBJ2-5, with D maybe TRBD2 (6 bases). The CDR3 loop spans 17 amino acids. Germline assignment: CDR1 MNHEY and CDR2 SMNVEV (reference sequence). V lost 3 bases, J lost 7 bases, and 24 bases lay in between. The CDR3 region is CASSLRVREERSGTQYF. The CDR3 DNA sequence: TGTGCCAGCAGTTTGAGAGTCAGGGAGGAAAGGTCAGGGACCCAGTACTTC.

This clonotype was counted many times. V usage is TRBV5-1 and J usage is TRBJ1-2; TRBD1 matches at 12 bases. The CDR3 length is 15 residues. Trimming took 4 bases from V and 6 from J; bases not matched to a gene: 7. The germline V gene encodes CDR1 SGHRS and CDR2 YFSETQ. The CDR3 loop is CASSPGQGAIHGYTF. The CDR3 coding sequence is TGCGCCAGCAGCCCGGGACAGGGGGCGATCCATGGCTACACCTTC.

Only a few counts were recorded for this clonotype. The chain combines TRBV30 with TRBJ1-4; unclear D gene. Per germline, CDR1 GTSNPN and CDR2 SVGIG (reference sequence). The CDR3 runs 14 residues. The V end lost 0 bases, the J end lost 7 bases, and 12 bases lay between the germline ends. The CDR3: CAWSVDTLREKLFF. CDR3 nucleotide sequence: TGTGCCTGGAGTGTAGACACCCTACGTGAAAAACTGTTTTTT.

The chain is built from TRBV4-1 and TRBJ2-7; TRBD1 is a possible D gene (6 bases). This CDR3 spans 14 amino acids. Germline V gene lookup returns CDR1 MGHRA and CDR2 YSYEKL. Trimming took 2 bases from V and 3 from J, leaving 11 bases between them. In nucleotides, the CDR3 is TGCGCCAGCAGCCAACCGGACAGCAACTACGAGCAGTACTTC. Translation: CASSQPDSNYEQYF.

The V call is TRBV7-2, the J call TRBJ2-1, with a weak D call TRBD1 (5 bases). The CDR3 loop spans 15 amino acids. Trimming removed 1 base from V and 7 bases from J, with 14 bases in between. The germline gives CDR1 SGHTA, CDR2 FQGNSA. Here the CDR3 reads CASSLVRRGANEQFF. The DNA of the CDR3 is TGTGCCAGCAGCTTAGTCCGTCGTGGGGCAAATGAGCAGTTCTTC.

The chain is built from TRBV11-2 and TRBJ1-5; tentatively, D is TRBD1 (6 bases). The ends were cut back, 5 bases at V and 6 bases at J, with 20 bases in the middle. CDR1 SGHAT and CDR2 FQNNGV come from the germline V gene. There are 16 residues in the CDR3. CDR3 sequence: CASSPQGQRLGQPQHF. The CDR3 DNA reads TGTGCCAGCAGCCCTCAAGGACAGCGTTTAGGTCAGCCCCAGCATTTT. The variable domain in full, with the rest retrieved from reference TRBV11-2 and TRBJ1-5, is EAGVAQSPRYKIIEKRQSVAFWCNPISGHATLYWYQQILGQGPKLLIQFQNNGVVDDSQLPKDRFSAERLKGVDSTLKIQPAKLEDSAVYLCASSPQGQRLGQPQHFGDGTRLSIL.

This clonotype was picked up a small number of times. This chain joins TRBV5-1 and TRBJ2-2, with 12 nucleotides matching TRBD1. In germline, CDR1 is SGHRS, CDR2 YFSETQ. The CDR3 has 17 amino acids. V shed 3 bases, J shed 1 base, and the junction held 4 bases outside the gene matches. CDR3 sequence: CASSWDRGPENTGELFF. The CDR3 nucleotides are TGCGCCAGCAGCTGGGACAGGGGGCCGGAGAACACCGGGGAGCTGTTTTTT.

A few counts support this clonotype. The rearrangement uses TRBV13 and TRBJ2-3; D gene ambiguous. Trimming took 5 bases from V and 4 from J, leaving 16 bases between them. CDR3 size: 15 residues. Germline V gene lookup returns CDR1 PRHDT and CDR2 FYEKMQ (reference sequence). DNA for the CDR3: TGTGCCAGCAGCCTCCGCGGTTTCCTCGCAGATACGCAGTATTTT. Translating gives CASSLRGFLADTQYF.

V is TRBV5-1 and J is TRBJ2-2; possibly TRBD1 for D (6 bases). Trimming removed 1 base from V and 6 bases from J, with 13 bases in between. The CDR3 contains 15 residues. Germline CDR1 SGHRS, CDR2 YFSETQ. CDR3 loop: CASSLRQGQPGELFF. For the CDR3, the DNA is TGCGCCAGCAGCTTGCGGCAGGGGCAACCCGGGGAGCTGTTTTTT.